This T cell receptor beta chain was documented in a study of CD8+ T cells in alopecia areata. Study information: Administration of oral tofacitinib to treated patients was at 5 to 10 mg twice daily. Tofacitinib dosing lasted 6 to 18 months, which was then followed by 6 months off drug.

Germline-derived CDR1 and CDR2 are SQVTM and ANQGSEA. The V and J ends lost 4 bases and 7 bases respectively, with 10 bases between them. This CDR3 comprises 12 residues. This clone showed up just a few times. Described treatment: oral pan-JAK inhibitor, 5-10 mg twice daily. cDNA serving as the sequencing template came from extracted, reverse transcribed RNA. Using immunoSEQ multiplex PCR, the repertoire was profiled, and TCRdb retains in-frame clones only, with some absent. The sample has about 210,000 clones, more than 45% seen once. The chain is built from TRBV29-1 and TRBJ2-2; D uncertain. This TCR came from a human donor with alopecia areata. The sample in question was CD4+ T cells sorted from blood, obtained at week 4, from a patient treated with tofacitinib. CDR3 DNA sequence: TGCAGCGTTGGGCATTATAACGGGGAGCTGTTTTTT. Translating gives CSVGHYNGELFF.